Here is one T cell receptor beta chain with its context. Its specificity is not known. This specimen belongs to a study of identical twins. Overall study results and limits: Partly confounded zero-insertion analyses could result from invariant MAIT and iNKT cells.

One entry per CDR3 protein results from TCRdb running MiXCR on the 5' RACE reads. The table shows roughly 240,000 distinct CDR3 sequences, with 7.5% occurring only once. CDR1 is MGHRA, CDR2 YSYEKL, per germline. V lost 4 bases, J lost 1 base, and 8 bases lay in between. The CDR3 loop spans 13 amino acids. These data also formed part of another study, on yellow fever vaccine responses in identical twins.

This receptor was obtained from a woman between 18 and 29 years old in good health. This sequence joins TRBV4-1 and TRBJ2-7, with a possible D match to TRBD1 (5 bases). Sample: CD8+ T cells sorted from blood. The CDR3, as DNA: TGCGCCAGCAGCCTCCGGACATCCTACGAGCAGTACTTC. Protein sequence: CASSLRTSYEQYF.